The clone carrying this TCR beta chain came up once. Its antigen is unidentified. CDR1 SNHLY and CDR2 FYNNEI come from the germline V gene. V shed 8 bases and J 3 bases; nucleotides not matched to a gene: 5. This CDR3 has 15 amino acids. These data belong to a study of cytotoxic CD8 clonotypes in ibrutinib-treated CLL. This table comes from immunoSEQ multiplex PCR, and its TCRdb copy is limited to in-frame clones, with some not included. Of 150,000 or so clones listed, around 84% were seen once; the top ten hold 7.6%. Study-wide results and caveats: Whereas clonality rose at ibrutinib response, it declined toward baseline at progression. The study found public clonotypes uncommon, contracting or stable on treatment.

TCR beta library input comprised around 2 micrograms of genomic DNA from cryopreserved PBMCs. The chain couples TRBV2 to TRBJ2-5, with TRBD2 matching over 14 bases. The sequence came from a human donor with chronic lymphocytic leukemia. This specimen consisted of PBMCs, obtained after 36 months of ibrutinib treatment. CDR3 region: CASGTSGGGEETQYF. In DNA form, the CDR3 reads TGTGCCAGCGGGACTAGCGGGGGAGGGGAAGAGACCCAGTACTTC. The variable domain in full, completed from reference TRBV2 and TRBJ2-5, reads EPEVTQTPSHQVTQMGQEVILRCVPISNHLYFYWYRQILGQKVEFLVSFYNNEISEKSEIFDDQFSVERPDGSNFTLKIRSTKLEDSAMYFCASGTSGGGEETQYFGPGTRLLVL.